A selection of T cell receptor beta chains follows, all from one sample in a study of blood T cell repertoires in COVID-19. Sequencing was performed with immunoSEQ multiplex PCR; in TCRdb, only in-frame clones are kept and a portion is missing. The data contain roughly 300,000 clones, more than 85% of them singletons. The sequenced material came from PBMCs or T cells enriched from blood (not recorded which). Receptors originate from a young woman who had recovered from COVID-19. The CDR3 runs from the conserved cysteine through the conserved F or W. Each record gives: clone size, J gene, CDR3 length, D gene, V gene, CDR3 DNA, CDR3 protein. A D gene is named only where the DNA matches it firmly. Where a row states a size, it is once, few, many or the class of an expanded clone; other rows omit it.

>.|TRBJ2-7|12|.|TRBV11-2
TGTGCCAGCAGCCCGGGTGGCGAGGGGCAGTACTTC
CASSPGGEGQYF
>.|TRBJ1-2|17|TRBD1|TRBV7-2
TGTGCCAGCAGCTTCTCCGGGACAGGGTCATTTAGGTATGGCTACACCTTC
CASSFSGTGSFRYGYTF
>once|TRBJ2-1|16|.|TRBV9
TGTGCCAGCAGCGCCCGGGGAGGGGGTTCCTACAATGAGCAGTTCTTC
CASSARGGGSYNEQFF
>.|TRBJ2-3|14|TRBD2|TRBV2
TGTGCCAGCAGAGAAGGACTAGCGCCAGATACGCAGTATTTT
CASREGLAPDTQYF
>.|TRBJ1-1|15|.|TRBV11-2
TGTGCCAGCAGCTTAGAATCGGTGTTGAACACTGAAGCTTTCTTT
CASSLESVLNTEAFF
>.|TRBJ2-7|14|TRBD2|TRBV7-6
TGTGCCAGCAGCTCGGGACTAGCGGGAGGGGAGCAGTACTTC
CASSSGLAGGEQYF
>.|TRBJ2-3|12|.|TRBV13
TGTGCCAGCAGCTCGATAGCCGATACGCAGTATTTT
CASSSIADTQYF
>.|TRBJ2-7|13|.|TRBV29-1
TGCAGCTTCCGTTTTCCGGGGACCTACGAGCAGTACTTC
CSFRFPGTYEQYF
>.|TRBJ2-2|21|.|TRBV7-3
TGTGCCAGCAGCTTAACCCAGCGGGACAGGCCTATTATTCCACGCACCGGGGAGCTGTTTTTT
CASSLTQRDRPIIPRTGELFF
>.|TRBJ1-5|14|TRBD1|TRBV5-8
TGTGCCAGCAGCTTCGGGACAGGAGGTCAGCCCCAGCATTTT
CASSFGTGGQPQHF
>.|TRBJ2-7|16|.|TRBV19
TGTGCCAGTAGTATAAGGGACACAGCCCTAACCTACGAGCAGTACTTC
CASSIRDTALTYEQYF
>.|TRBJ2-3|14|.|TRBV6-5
TGTGCCTTTTCTGGGGCGACTGACACAGATACGCAGTATTTT
CAFSGATDTDTQYF
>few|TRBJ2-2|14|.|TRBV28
TGTGCCAGCAGTTTAACGATGGGGCAGGCTGAGCTGTTTTTT
CASSLTMGQAELFF
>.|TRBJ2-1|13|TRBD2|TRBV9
TGTGCCAGCAGCGTAGAGGGAGGGAATGAGCAGTTCTTC
CASSVEGGNEQFF
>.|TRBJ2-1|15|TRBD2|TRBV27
TGTGCCAGCAGTTTGTTGGGACTAGCGGTTAATGAGCAGTTCTTC
CASSLLGLAVNEQFF
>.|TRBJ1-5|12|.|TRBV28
TGTGCCAGCACTAGGCCCGGTCAGCCCCAGCATTTT
CASTRPGQPQHF
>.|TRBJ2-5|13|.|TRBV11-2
TGTGCCAGCAGCTTACTCGCTAGGGAGACCCAGTACTTC
CASSLLARETQYF
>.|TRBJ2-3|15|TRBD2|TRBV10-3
TGTGCCATCGCTCCTAGCGGGGGGCGCGGAGATACGCAGTATTTT
CAIAPSGGRGDTQYF
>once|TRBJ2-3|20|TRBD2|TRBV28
TGTGCCAGCAGTTTATTTACGCTAGCGGGAGGACCTTCTAGCACAGATACGCAGTATTTT
CASSLFTLAGGPSSTDTQYF
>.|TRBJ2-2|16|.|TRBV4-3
TGCGCCAGCAGCCATATAGGACTGAAGAACACCGGGGAGCTGTTTTTT
CASSHIGLKNTGELFF
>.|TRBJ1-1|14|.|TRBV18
TGTGCCAGCTCACCAGCGGGGGTTGGAACTGAAGCTTTCTTT
CASSPAGVGTEAFF
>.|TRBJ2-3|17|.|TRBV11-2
TGTGCCAGCAGCCCCCCCTTTAGGGGGAAGGGCACAGATACGCAGTATTTT
CASSPPFRGKGTDTQYF
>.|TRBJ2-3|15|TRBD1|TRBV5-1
TGCGCCAGCAGCCAAACCACAGGGGACCAAGGTACGCAGTATTTT
CASSQTTGDQGTQYF
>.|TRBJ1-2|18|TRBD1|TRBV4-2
TGTGCCAGCAGCCAGGACCGGGACAGGGGGGGAGCTAACTATGGCTACACCTTC
CASSQDRDRGGANYGYTF
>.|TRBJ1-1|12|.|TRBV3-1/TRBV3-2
TGTGCCAGCAGCCAACTACAGGGAATAACTTTCTTT
CASSQLQGITFF
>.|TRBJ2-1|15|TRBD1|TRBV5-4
TGTGCCAGCAGCTTCGCCGGGACAGCGCGCAATGAGCAGTTCTTC
CASSFAGTARNEQFF
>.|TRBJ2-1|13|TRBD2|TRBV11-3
TGTGCCAGCAGCCGGGGACTAGCGGATGAGCAGTTCTTC
CASSRGLADEQFF
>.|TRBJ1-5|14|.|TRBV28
TGTGCCAGCAGCCGACTTGATAGCAATCAGCCCCAGCATTTT
CASSRLDSNQPQHF
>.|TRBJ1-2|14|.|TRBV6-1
TGTGCCAGCAGTGAATTCTGGGTAACTACGGGCTACACCTTC
CASSEFWVTTGYTF
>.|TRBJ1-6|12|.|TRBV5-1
TGCGCCAGCAGCTTGGGTAATCCACCCCTCCACTTT
CASSLGNPPLHF
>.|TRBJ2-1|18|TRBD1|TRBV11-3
TGTGCCAGCAGCTCAAGCAGACCCCGGGACAGCTCCTACAATGAGCAGTTCTTC
CASSSSRPRDSSYNEQFF
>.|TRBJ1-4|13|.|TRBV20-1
TGCAGTGCTAGTTCCGGGACAAGCGAAAAACTGTTTTTT
CSASSGTSEKLFF
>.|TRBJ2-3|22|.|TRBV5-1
TGCGCCAGCAGCAAAAAACAGGGCTTGGGCTTAAAAGCCTACACTAGCACAGATACGCAGTATTTT
CASSKKQGLGLKAYTSTDTQYF
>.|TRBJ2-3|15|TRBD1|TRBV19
TGTGCCAGTAGTATCGGGACAGGGGGGGGTAATACGCAGTATTTT
CASSIGTGGGNTQYF
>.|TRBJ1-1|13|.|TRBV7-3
TGTGCCAGCAGCTCAACGATCAGGACAGAGAATTTCTTT
CASSSTIRTENFF
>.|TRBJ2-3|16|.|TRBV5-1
TGCGCCAGCAGCCGAGTGTGGGGGGAAGTGTCAGATACGCAGTATTTT
CASSRVWGEVSDTQYF
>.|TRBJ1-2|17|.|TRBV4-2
TGTGCCAGCAGCCAAGAAGGGAGCGGTTTGGGTAACTATGGCTACACCTTC
CASSQEGSGLGNYGYTF
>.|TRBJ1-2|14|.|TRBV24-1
TGTGCCACCAGTGATACAGGGTCCTACTATGGCTACACCTTC
CATSDTGSYYGYTF
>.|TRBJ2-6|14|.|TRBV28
TGTGCCAGCAGTTGGGGGGTTGGGGCCAACGTCCTGACTTTC
CASSWGVGANVLTF
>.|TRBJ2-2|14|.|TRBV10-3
TGTGCCATCAGCCCGTCCGCGGACACCGGGGAGCTGTTTTTT
CAISPSADTGELFF
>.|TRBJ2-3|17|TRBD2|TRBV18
TGTGCCAGCTCACGCTTGACTAGCGGGAGAGGGACAGATACGCAGTATTTT
CASSRLTSGRGTDTQYF
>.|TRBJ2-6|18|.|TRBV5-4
TGTGCCAGCAGCGTCAAACAGGAACCTATTTCTGGGGCCAACGTCCTGACTTTC
CASSVKQEPISGANVLTF
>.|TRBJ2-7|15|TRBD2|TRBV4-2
TGTGCCAGCAGCCCTCGGGCTAGCGGGCGGGACGAGCAGTACTTC
CASSPRASGRDEQYF
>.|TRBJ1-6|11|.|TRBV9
TGTGCCAGCAGCGTATCTATACCCCTCCACTTT
CASSVSIPLHF
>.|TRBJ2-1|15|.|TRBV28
TGTGCCAGCAGTTCCCACGGCGGGGCGGTGGATGAGCAGTTCTTC
CASSSHGGAVDEQFF
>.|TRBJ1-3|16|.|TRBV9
TGTGCCAGCAGCGTAGCCCGTCGGTCCTCTGGAAACACCATATATTTT
CASSVARRSSGNTIYF
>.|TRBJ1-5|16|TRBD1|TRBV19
TGTGCCAGTAGTATAGGTTCAGGGGGCTATGATCAGCCCCAGCATTTT
CASSIGSGGYDQPQHF
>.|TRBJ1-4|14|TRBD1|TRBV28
TGTGCCAGCAGTAGGACAGGGGGCGCTGAAAAACTGTTTTTT
CASSRTGGAEKLFF
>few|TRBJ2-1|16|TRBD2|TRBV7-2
TGTGCCAGCAGCTTAAGGGGCGGGGGGGCCCGTAATGAGCAGTTCTTC
CASSLRGGGARNEQFF
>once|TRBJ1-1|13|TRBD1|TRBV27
TGTGCCAGCAAGGACAGGGTGGGCACTGAAGCTTTCTTT
CASKDRVGTEAFF
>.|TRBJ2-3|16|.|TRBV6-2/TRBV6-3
TGTGCCAGCAGTTATGGAACTAGCCAGTTTGCAGATACGCAGTATTTT
CASSYGTSQFADTQYF
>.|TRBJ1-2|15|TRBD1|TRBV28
TGTGCCAGCAGTTTAGGGACAGGGGGGCACTATGGCTACACCTTC
CASSLGTGGHYGYTF
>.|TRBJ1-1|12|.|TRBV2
TGTGCCAGCAGTGTACGACAGCAAGAGGCTTTCTTT
CASSVRQQEAFF
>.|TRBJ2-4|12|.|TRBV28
TGTGCCAGCAGTTTAGCCCCGGACATTCAGTACTTC
CASSLAPDIQYF